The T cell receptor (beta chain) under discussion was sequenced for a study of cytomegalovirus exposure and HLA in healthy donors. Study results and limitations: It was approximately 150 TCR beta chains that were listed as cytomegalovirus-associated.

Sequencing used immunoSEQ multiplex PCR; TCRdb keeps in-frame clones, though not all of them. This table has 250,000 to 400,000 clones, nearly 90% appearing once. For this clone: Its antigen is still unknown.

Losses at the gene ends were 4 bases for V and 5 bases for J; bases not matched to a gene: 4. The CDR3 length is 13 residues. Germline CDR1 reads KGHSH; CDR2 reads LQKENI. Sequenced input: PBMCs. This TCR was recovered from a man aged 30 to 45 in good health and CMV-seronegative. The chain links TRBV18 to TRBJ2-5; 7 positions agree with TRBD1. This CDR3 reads CASSQGAGETQYF. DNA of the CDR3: TGTGCCAGCTCACAGGGGGCCGGGGAGACCCAGTACTTC.